This entry lists 29 T cell receptor beta chains sequenced from one sample in a study of T cells after yellow fever vaccination (dated by TCRdb to about 2019). To prepare the library, 5' RACE was applied. TCRdb lists the instrument as Illumina HiSeq 2500. The public reads were reanalyzed by TCRdb: fastp trimming at Q25, MiXCR alignment, in-frame beta chains only. Each entry is one CDR3 protein sequence, shown with its most common DNA and genes. In all, the sample holds 75,000 to 100,000 distinct CDR3 sequences, and around 9.8% of those were seen once. The top ten clonotypes cover roughly 17% of the sample. The treatment or condition label, read with the paper, signifies: live attenuated yellow fever vaccine strain. The material was CD8+ T cells not binding an NS4B(214-222) dextramer, sorted from PBMCs, obtained about 2 weeks after the first yellow fever vaccination. The cell subset or site label, read with the paper, signifies: NS4B epitope dextramer-negative CD8 T cells. All receptors come from a man younger than 35 who received the YFV17D yellow fever vaccine.

This clonotype occurred a few times. CDR3 sequence: CASSVASGGEDTQYF. The CDR3 DNA follows: TGTGCCAGCAGCGTAGCTAGCGGGGGGGAAGATACGCAGTATTTT. This sequence joins TRBV9 and TRBJ2-3; TRBD2 agrees at 12 bases. Looked up from germline, CDR1 is SGDLS and CDR2 is YYNGEE. V gave up 0 bases and J gave up 5 bases; unmatched junction bases: 1. The length of the CDR3 is 15 residues.

The chain links TRBV15 to TRBJ2-3, with 7 bases fitting TRBD2. CDR1 is LNHNV, CDR2 YYDKDF, per germline (reference sequence). The CDR3 covers 19 residues. V dropped 0 bases and J dropped 1; count of bases not matched to a gene: 13. The CDR3 region is CATSREFGLQAGRTDTQYF. CDR3 coding DNA: TGTGCCACCAGCAGAGAGTTCGGGTTACAAGCGGGACGCACAGATACGCAGTATTTT. Combining the CDR3 with reference TRBV15 and TRBJ2-3 gives the whole variable domain DAMVIQNPRYQVTQFGKPVTLSCSQTLNHNVMYWYQQKSSQAPKLLFHYYDKDFNNEADTPDNFQSRRPNTSFCFLDIRSPGLGDTAMYLCATSREFGLQAGRTDTQYFGPGTRLTVL.

The chain combines TRBV20-1 with TRBJ2-7; 12 positions match TRBD2. V trimming: 2 bases; J trimming: 4 bases; junction bases outside the gene matches: 12. This CDR3 is 17 amino acids long. Germline V gives CDR1 DFQATT, CDR2 SNEGSKA (reference sequence). The DNA for the CDR3 is TGCAGTGCTAGATTCAAAAAACGACTAGCGGGGGTATACGAGCAGTACTTC. Amino acid sequence: CSARFKKRLAGVYEQYF.

V and J are TRBV5-6 and TRBJ2-3; perhaps TRBD1 as D (6 bases). The CDR3 loop spans 16 amino acids. Between the trimmed V and J ends, which lost 4 bases and 2 bases, there was a span of 17 bases. Germline values: CDR1 SGHDT, CDR2 YYEEEE. CDR3 loop: CASSAIQGPYTDTQYF. In DNA form, the CDR3 reads TGTGCCAGCAGCGCGATACAGGGCCCATACACAGATACGCAGTATTTT.

The table lists this clonotype with a few counts. The chain is built from TRBV7-6 and TRBJ2-1, with D perhaps TRBD2 (6 bases). Between the trimmed V and J ends, which lost 8 bases and 5 bases, there was a span of 10 bases. Germline V gene sequence: CDR1 SGHVS, CDR2 FNYEAQ. The CDR3 covers 12 residues. Written as DNA, the CDR3 is TGTGCCAGCCGGGGGAATGACAATGAGCAGTTCTTC. Its translation: CASRGNDNEQFF.

This clonotype was counted at least ten times. The junction departs from germline at one end; a sequencing error may be responsible. This chain joins TRBV6-5 and TRBJ2-1, with a tentative D call TRBD1 (6 bases). The CDR3 extends over 15 amino acids. Germline CDR1 reads MNHEY; CDR2 reads SVGAGI. The CDR3 protein is CASIYRALGYNEQFF. The CDR3 DNA reads TGTGCCAGCATTTACAGGGCCTTAGGCTACAATGAGCAGTTCTTC.

Many counts were recorded for this clonotype. The chain uses TRBV5-1 and TRBJ1-1; possible D gene TRBD1, 5 bases. Trimming shortened V by 4 bases and J by 0 bases, and 19 bases separated the two germline ends. The CDR3 runs to 17 residues. Per the germline V gene, CDR1 is SGHRS and CDR2 is YFSETQ. CDR3 sequence (DNA): TGCGCCAGCAGCCGGGGGGAGCTGGTCGGACTGAACACTGAAGCTTTCTTT. This codes for CASSRGELVGLNTEAFF.

CDR3 protein: CASSHLEVGEQFF. CDR3 DNA: TGTGCCAGCAGCCACCTCGAGGTGGGGGAGCAGTTCTTC. The chain combines TRBV14 with TRBJ2-1, with D unresolved. There are 13 residues in the CDR3. Per the germline V gene, CDR1 is SGHDN and CDR2 is FVKESK. Trimming took off 3 bases at V and 10 bases at J, with 13 bases between the two ends.

This chain connects TRBV5-4 to TRBJ1-2; D remains unclear. The CDR3 loop spans 15 amino acids. V shed 0 bases and J shed 0 bases, with 9 bases lying between them. The germline CDR1 and CDR2 sequences are SGHNT and YYREEE (reference sequence). CDR3 amino acids: CASSLEIQTNYGYTF. CDR3 coding DNA: TGTGCCAGCAGCTTGGAGATACAAACTAACTATGGCTACACCTTC. Full variable domain (remainder filled in from reference TRBV5-4 and TRBJ1-2): ETGVTQSPTHLIKTRGQQVTLRCSSQSGHNTVSWYQQALGQGPQFIFQYYREEENGRGNFPPRFSGLQFPNYSSELNVNALELDDSALYLCASSLEIQTNYGYTFGSGTRLTVV.

This clonotype was seen a handful of times. The CDR3 sequence: CASFPGPVSAYGANVLTF. The CDR3 DNA follows: TGTGCCAGTTTCCCGGGCCCCGTTTCGGCATATGGGGCCAACGTCCTGACTTTC. The rearrangement uses TRBV19 and TRBJ2-6; D remains ambiguous. The CDR3 spans 18 residues. The germline V and J ends were trimmed by 8 bases and 3 bases, with 23 bases remaining between them. Germline CDR1 and CDR2: LNHDA and SQIVND (reference sequence).

V usage is TRBV7-6 and J usage is TRBJ1-3, with 11 bases matching TRBD1. V gave up 4 bases and J gave up 0 bases; unmatched junction bases: 11. CDR1 is SGHVS, CDR2 FNYEAQ, per germline. There are 19 residues in the CDR3. The CDR3 spells CASSSPGQGGFSSGNTIYF. For the CDR3, the DNA is TGTGCCAGCAGCTCCCCGGGACAGGGGGGATTTAGCTCTGGAAACACCATATATTTT. The complete variable domain, with remaining parts taken from reference TRBV7-6 and TRBJ1-3, reads GAGVSQSPRYKVTKRGQDVALRCDPISGHVSLYWYRQALGQGPEFLTYFNYEAQQDKSGLPNDRFSAERPEGSISTLTIQRTEQRDSAMYRCASSSPGQGGFSSGNTIYFGEGSWLTVV.

This clonotype was seen only a few times. The chain joins TRBV24-1 to TRBJ1-2, with D maybe TRBD1 (6 bases). The CDR3 has 15 residues. Germline V gives CDR1 KGHDR, CDR2 SFDVKD. Trimming took off 6 bases at V and 3 bases at J, with 16 bases between the two ends. CDR3 sequence reads: CATSPGVQWDYGYTF. DNA for the CDR3: TGTGCCACCAGTCCAGGGGTACAGTGGGACTATGGCTACACCTTC.

The J gene is TRBJ2-1, the V gene TRBV20-1; weak D call: TRBD1 (6 bases). The CDR3 extends over 15 amino acids. Germline CDR1 is DFQATT and CDR2 is SNEGSKA (reference sequence). Trimming shortened V by 0 bases and J by 0 bases, and 9 bases separated the two germline ends. CDR3 region: CSARDRGSSYNEQFF. The CDR3 region has the DNA TGCAGTGCTAGAGATAGGGGGAGCTCCTACAATGAGCAGTTCTTC.

This clonotype has a handful of counts. The chain links TRBV27 to TRBJ1-1; no clear D gene. V dropped 6 bases and J dropped 5 bases, with 13 bases sitting between them. Germline V gives CDR1 MNHEY, CDR2 SMNVEV (reference sequence). The CDR3 runs 13 residues. CDR3: CASSPGWGTEAFF. CDR3 coding DNA: TGTGCCAGCAGCCCTGGCTGGGGAACTGAAGCTTTCTTT.

This clonotype came up a few times. The J gene is TRBJ2-7, the V gene TRBV4-1; TRBD2 might be the D (6 bases). This CDR3 spans 14 amino acids. The germline V gene has CDR1 MGHRA and CDR2 YSYEKL. Between the trimmed V and J ends, which lost 4 bases and 2 bases, there was a span of 12 bases. CDR3 region: CASSPAGRTYEQYF. As DNA, the CDR3 is TGCGCCAGCAGCCCCGCGGGACGGACCTACGAGCAGTACTTC.

The gene calls are TRBV4-3 and TRBJ2-1, with 10 bases fitting TRBD2. The germline CDR1 and CDR2 sequences are LGHNA and YSLEER. Unmatched junction bases numbered 8, after V lost 2 bases and J lost 7 bases. CDR3 length equals 16 residues. CDR3 nucleotide sequence: TGCGCCAGCAGCCAAAGTGCTAGCGGGGGAGTAAATGAGCAGTTCTTC. Its protein is CASSQSASGGVNEQFF.

The chain couples TRBV6-5 to TRBJ1-3; 10 nucleotides align to TRBD1. The CDR3 sequence is 15 residues long. Germline lookup yields CDR1 MNHEY and CDR2 SVGAGI. The ends lost 4 bases at V and 2 bases at J; junction bases unmatched: 2. CDR3 coding DNA: TGTGCCAGCAGTTTGGACAGGGGGACTGGAAACACCATATATTTT. It translates to CASSLDRGTGNTIYF.

The chain employs TRBV6-5 and TRBJ2-7; D gene ambiguous. CDR1 is MNHEY, CDR2 SVGAGI, per germline. This CDR3 has 12 amino acids. V was trimmed by 0 bases and J by 6 bases, leaving 6 bases between them. CDR3 sequence: CASSYSDSEQYF. The CDR3 DNA sequence: TGTGCCAGCAGTTACTCAGACTCCGAGCAGTACTTC.

In its sample, this clonotype was seen many times. The DNA of the CDR3 is TGCGCCAGCAGCCAACGGGACACCCAAGAGACCCAGTACTTC. Translating it yields CASSQRDTQETQYF. This chain connects TRBV4-1 to TRBJ2-5, with a weak D call TRBD1 (6 bases). The CDR3 is 14 amino acids. The germline V and J ends were trimmed by 2 bases and 1 base, with 8 bases remaining between them. Germline V lookup: CDR1 MGHRA, CDR2 YSYEKL.

The rearrangement joins TRBV11-2 to TRBJ2-3, with D possibly called TRBD1 or TRBD2 (7 bases each). Germline assignment: CDR1 SGHAT and CDR2 FQNNGV. The CDR3 is made up of 14 amino acids. V dropped 5 bases and J dropped 6 bases, with 15 bases sitting between them. The CDR3 DNA reads TGTGCCAGCAGCGACGTGCAGGGGGGGGATACGCAGTATTTT. This gives the protein CASSDVQGGDTQYF.

The table lists this clonotype with a few counts. The chain employs TRBV7-2 and TRBJ2-7; weak D call: TRBD1 (6 bases). Trimming cost V 2 bases and J 3 bases, with 11 bases left between them. The CDR3 length is 14 residues. Per germline, CDR1 SGHTA and CDR2 FQGNSA. CDR3 residues: CASSLYQGIYEQYF. The CDR3 nucleotides are TGTGCCAGCAGCTTATATCAGGGGATCTACGAGCAGTACTTC.

V usage is TRBV27 and J usage is TRBJ2-1; D is undetermined. This CDR3 spans 12 amino acids. CDR1 and CDR2 (germline): MNHEY, SMNVEV (reference sequence). Trimming left V 5 bases short and J 4 bases short, with 6 bases between. Written as DNA, the CDR3 is TGTGCCAGCAGTGTGGGGTACAATGAGCAGTTCTTC. Translating it yields CASSVGYNEQFF.

This clonotype was counted ten times or more. The rearrangement joins TRBV20-1 to TRBJ2-7, with D unresolved. V was cut by 2 bases and J by 0 bases, with 8 bases left in between. Looked up from germline, CDR1 is DFQATT and CDR2 is SNEGSKA (reference sequence). The CDR3 runs 13 residues. For the CDR3, the DNA is TGCAGTGCTAGACAGGTCGACTCCTACGAGCAGTACTTC. Its translation is CSARQVDSYEQYF.

The chain joins TRBV5-1 to TRBJ1-2; D is unresolved. Germline loops: CDR1 SGHRS, CDR2 YFSETQ. This CDR3 spans 15 amino acids. V lost 0 bases and J lost 3, with 12 bases in between. CDR3 nucleotide sequence: TGCGCCAGCAGCTTGGGTGAGGGAACGGACTATGGCTACACCTTC. Encoded protein: CASSLGEGTDYGYTF.

This clonotype appeared a few times. The V and J genes are TRBV7-6 and TRBJ1-3; maybe TRBD1 (5 bases). In germline, CDR1 is SGHVS, CDR2 FNYEAQ. CDR3 size: 16 residues. V was trimmed by 2 bases and J by 2 bases, leaving 13 bases between them. The CDR3 coding sequence is TGTGCCAGCAGCTTATTTAAAGGGGCAGCTGGAAACACCATATATTTT. Translation: CASSLFKGAAGNTIYF.

Points on this clonotype: One junction end disagrees with the germline gene, perhaps due to a read error. The V and J genes are TRBV11-2 and TRBJ2-4, with D possibly matching TRBD2 (5 bases). The CDR3 extends over 17 amino acids. The germline V gene has CDR1 SGHAT and CDR2 FQNNGV. The CDR3 bases are TGTGCCAGCAGCCTCTGGGAGCCGAGGTCAGCCAAAGACATTCAGTACTTC. Translating it yields CASSLWEPRSAKDIQYF.

The V and J genes are TRBV5-4 and TRBJ2-7; 7 bases fit TRBD1. Trimming at V came to 5 bases and at J to 2 bases, leaving 7 bases not matched to a gene. This CDR3 spans 14 amino acids. Germline CDR1 reads SGHNT; CDR2 reads YYREEE (reference sequence). This CDR3 reads CASRRQGDAYEQYV. The CDR3 nucleotides read TGTGCCAGCAGACGACAGGGAGACGCCTACGAGCAGTACGTC.

In nucleotides, the CDR3 is TGTGCCAGCAACCGACTAGGTCACAATGAGCAGTTCTTC. Translated: CASNRLGHNEQFF. The chain has TRBV28 and TRBJ2-1, with a tentative D call TRBD2 (6 bases). The CDR3 is 13 amino acids. Trimming pared 7 bases from V and 5 bases from J, leaving 12 bases between. Germline CDR1 reads MDHEN; CDR2 reads SYDVKM.

The chain combines TRBV12-3 or TRBV12-4 with TRBJ2-7; D perhaps matches TRBD1 (5 bases). The CDR3 is 15 residues long. V shed 3 bases and J shed 3 bases, with 15 bases lying between them. The CDR3 region has the DNA TGTGCCAGCAGTTTCTTCCCCGACAGACACTACGAGCAGTACTTC. Protein sequence: CASSFFPDRHYEQYF.